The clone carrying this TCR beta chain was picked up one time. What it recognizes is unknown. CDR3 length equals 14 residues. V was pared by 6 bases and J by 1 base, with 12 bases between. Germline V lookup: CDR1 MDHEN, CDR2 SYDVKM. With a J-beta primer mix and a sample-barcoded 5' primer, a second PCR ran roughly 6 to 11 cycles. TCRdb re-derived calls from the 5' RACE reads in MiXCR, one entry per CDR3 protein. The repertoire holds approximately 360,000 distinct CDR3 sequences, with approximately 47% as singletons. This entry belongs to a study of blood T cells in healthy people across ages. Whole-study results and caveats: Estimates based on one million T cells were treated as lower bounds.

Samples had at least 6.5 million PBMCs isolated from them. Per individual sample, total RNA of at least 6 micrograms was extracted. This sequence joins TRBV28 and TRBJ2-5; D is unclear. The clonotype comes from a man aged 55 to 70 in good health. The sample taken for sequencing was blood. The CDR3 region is CASSPQIIQETQYF. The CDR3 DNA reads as TGTGCCAGCAGCCCCCAGATAATCCAAGAGACCCAGTACTTC. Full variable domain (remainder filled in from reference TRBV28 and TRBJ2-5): DVKVTQSSRYLVKRTGEKVFLECVQDMDHENMFWYRQDPGLGLRLIYFSYDVKMKEKGDIPEGYSVSREKKERFSLILESASTNQTSMYLCASSPQIIQETQYFGPGTRLLVL.